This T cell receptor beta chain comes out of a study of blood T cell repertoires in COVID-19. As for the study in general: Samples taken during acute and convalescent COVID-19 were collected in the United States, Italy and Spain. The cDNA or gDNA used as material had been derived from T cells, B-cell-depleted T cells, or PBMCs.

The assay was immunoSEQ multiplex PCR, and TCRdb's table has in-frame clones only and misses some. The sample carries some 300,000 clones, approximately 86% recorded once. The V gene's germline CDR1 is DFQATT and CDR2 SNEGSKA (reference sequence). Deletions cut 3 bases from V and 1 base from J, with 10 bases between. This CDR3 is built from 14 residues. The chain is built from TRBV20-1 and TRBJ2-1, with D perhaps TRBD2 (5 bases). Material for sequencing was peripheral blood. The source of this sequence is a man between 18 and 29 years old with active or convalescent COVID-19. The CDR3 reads CSASLTGSYNEQFF. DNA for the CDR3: TGCAGTGCTAGTTTAACGGGGTCCTACAATGAGCAGTTCTTC.